The sequence of this T cell receptor (beta chain) was determined in a study of response to subunit inactivated influenza vaccine. Study-wide findings and caveats: Authors suggested each seasonal flu vaccination may recruit only limited numbers of new T cells.

Germline CDR1 reads SGDLS; CDR2 reads YYNGEE. V lost 0 bases and J lost 2; bases outside the gene matches: 2. The CDR3 sequence is 14 residues long. This clonotype was observed a handful of times. Its antigen is not identified. TCRdb re-called the RT-PCR reads with MiXCR, one entry per CDR3 protein. The sample lists hundreds of thousands of distinct CDR3 sequences; around 13% were seen once. The sequence was collected from a man aged 45 to 65 who received an inactivated influenza vaccine. This specimen consisted of PBMCs from blood, obtained 14 to 15 days before vaccination. J is TRBJ2-7 and V is TRBV9, with 7 bases fitting TRBD2. The CDR3 DNA follows: TGTGCCAGCAGCGTAGGGGCGGGGGCCTACGAGCAGTACTTC. It codes for CASSVGAGAYEQYF.